Each of the 28 T cell receptor beta chains below was sequenced from the same sample in a study of CD8 T cells in ankylosing spondylitis. Study-wide results and limits: Blood from ankylosing spondylitis patients appeared to carry a characteristic roughly 8-variant TCR beta motif.

These receptors' antigens are unknown. MiXCR, applied by TCRdb to the 5' RACE reads, yields one record per CDR3 protein. The sample contains around 540,000 distinct CDR3 sequences, more than 9.5% of which appear only once. The sample consisted of blood, either unsorted or a sorted T cell fraction (not recorded which). These receptors were collected from a male donor with ankylosing spondylitis.

This clonotype was observed many times. This chain connects TRBV7-9 to TRBJ2-1; D unresolved. The germline V and J ends were trimmed by 1 base and 10 bases, with 11 bases remaining between them. CDR3 size: 13 residues. The germline CDR1 and CDR2 sequences are SEHNR and FQNEAQ (reference sequence). CDR3 protein: CASSLGSTWEQFF. The DNA for the CDR3 is TGTGCCAGCAGCTTAGGCTCAACATGGGAGCAGTTCTTC.

The chain has TRBV18 and TRBJ2-7; 10 bases fit TRBD1. With V trimmed by 3 bases and J by 6 bases, 8 bases remained unmatched. CDR3 size: 15 residues. Germline values: CDR1 KGHSH, CDR2 LQKENI. The CDR3 DNA is TGTGCCAGCTCACCCTACCGGGACAGGGGTCCCGAGCAGTACGTC. This sequence encodes CASSPYRDRGPEQYV.

In its sample, this clonotype was seen a few times. The V and J genes are TRBV20-1 and TRBJ2-2; tentative D call: TRBD1 (6 bases). The germline V gene encodes CDR1 DFQATT and CDR2 SNEGSKA (reference sequence). The CDR3 has 14 amino acids. V was trimmed by 6 bases and J by 2 bases, leaving 13 bases between them. The CDR3 spells CSAKGTLNTGELFF. The CDR3 DNA reads TGCAGTGCGAAGGGGACACTCAACACCGGGGAGCTGTTTTTT.

This clonotype showed up many times. The chain is built from TRBV5-6 and TRBJ2-5; 9 nucleotides agree with TRBD1. The germline V gene has CDR1 SGHDT and CDR2 YYEEEE. The V and J ends lost 4 bases and 1 base, in that order; junction bases with no gene match: 2. The CDR3 is made up of 14 amino acids. The CDR3 protein is CASSEQGAQETQYF. CDR3 bases: TGTGCCAGCAGCGAACAGGGGGCCCAAGAGACCCAGTACTTC.

This clonotype was detected a few times. The V and J genes are TRBV4-2 and TRBJ1-5; 7 bases line up with TRBD1. The CDR3 extends over 17 amino acids. The germline V gene encodes CDR1 LGHNA and CDR2 YNFKEQ. Trimming at V came to 2 bases and at J to 0 bases, leaving 7 bases not matched to a gene. This chain's CDR3 is CASSQRGQSHSNQPQHF. In nucleotides, the CDR3 is TGTGCCAGCAGCCAAAGGGGACAGTCCCATAGCAATCAGCCCCAGCATTTT.

This chain uses TRBV6-1 with TRBJ2-5; 11 bases are a match to TRBD1. Germline assignment: CDR1 MNHNS and CDR2 SASEGT. Losses at the gene ends were 6 bases for V and 7 bases for J; bases not matched to a gene: 19. The CDR3 extends over 18 amino acids. In DNA form, the CDR3 reads TGTGCCAGCAGCGATATAGCGGCCGGGACAGGGGGGAGGTGGACCCAGTACTTC. Amino acids: CASSDIAAGTGGRWTQYF.

This clonotype showed up just a few times. The chain uses TRBV27 and TRBJ1-5; 8 bases match TRBD1. Germline CDR1 MNHEY, CDR2 SMNVEV (reference sequence). CDR3 length: 17 amino acids. Trimming cost V 2 bases and J 5 bases; bases outside gene matches: 11. CDR3 region: CASSLKVGTGDYQPQHF. CDR3 sequence (DNA): TGTGCCAGCAGTTTAAAGGTCGGGACAGGAGATTATCAGCCCCAGCATTTT.

In DNA, the CDR3 is TGTGCCAGCAGCCAAGATGGCAGTAGGGGCTACACCTTC. This translates into CASSQDGSRGYTF. The chain combines TRBV3-1 with TRBJ1-2; D gene unclear. In germline, CDR1 is LGHDT, CDR2 YNNKEL (reference sequence). The CDR3 is 13 residues long. V shed 0 bases and J shed 8 bases, with 10 bases lying between them.

The sample holds a few counts of this clonotype. Mismatch with germline at one junction end may stem from a read error. The chain joins TRBV7-9 to TRBJ1-1, with D possibly matching TRBD1 (6 bases). Germline V lookup: CDR1 SEHNR, CDR2 FQNEAQ (reference sequence). This CDR3 region has 14 residues. CDR3 amino acids: CASNLRGGDTEAFF. The CDR3 DNA reads TGTGCCAGCAACTTACGGGGAGGGGACACTGAGGCTTTCTTT.

This chain connects TRBV3-1 to TRBJ1-5; D is possibly TRBD1 (5 bases). Germline lookup yields CDR1 LGHDT and CDR2 YNNKEL (reference sequence). V was clipped by 4 bases and J by 1 base, with 14 bases between them. This CDR3 comprises 16 residues. CDR3 residues: CASSPGRGGSNQPQHF. CDR3 DNA: TGTGCCAGCAGCCCCGGGCGGGGCGGCAGCAATCAGCCCCAGCATTTT.

This clonotype was recorded a few times. The gene calls are TRBV7-9 and TRBJ1-5; maybe TRBD1 (6 bases). The CDR3 extends over 14 amino acids. The germline V gene encodes CDR1 SEHNR and CDR2 FQNEAQ (reference sequence). V lost 4 bases to trimming and J lost 6 bases, with 13 bases between them. This chain's CDR3 is CASSSGTTGQPQHF. The CDR3 nucleotides read TGTGCCAGCAGCTCCGGGACAACGGGTCAGCCCCAGCATTTT.

This clonotype has more than one count but fewer than ten. The DNA for the CDR3 is TGTGCCATCACCCCGAGGGGGGACACTGAAGCTTTCTTT. This codes for CAITPRGDTEAFF. The chain employs TRBV10-3 and TRBJ1-1, with a weak D call TRBD1 (6 bases). Per germline, CDR1 ENHRY and CDR2 SYGVKD. The CDR3 has 13 residues. V lost 7 bases, J lost 3 bases, and 12 bases lay in between.

This clonotype was detected many times. The CDR3: CASSLGGAGGSYNEQFF. The CDR3 DNA reads as TGTGCCAGCAGCTTAGGGGGGGCAGGGGGCTCCTACAATGAGCAGTTCTTC. This chain uses TRBV7-8 with TRBJ2-1; maybe TRBD1 (7 bases). CDR3 length: 17 amino acids. Germline values: CDR1 SGHVS, CDR2 FQNEAQ. Trimming removed 1 base from V and 0 bases from J, with 13 bases in between.

The genes are TRBV7-2 and TRBJ2-7, with D maybe TRBD2 (5 bases). The CDR3 consists of 14 residues. Germline values: CDR1 SGHTA, CDR2 FQGNSA. V lost 4 bases and J lost 5, with 15 bases in between. The CDR3 loop is CASSWTLLRDEQYF. For the CDR3, the DNA is TGTGCCAGCAGCTGGACCCTATTGAGGGACGAGCAGTACTTC.

The genes are TRBV2 and TRBJ2-1, with TRBD1 matching 9 bases. Trimming took 6 bases from V and 7 from J; bases not matched to a gene: 7. The CDR3 loop spans 14 amino acids. Germline CDR1 is SNHLY and CDR2 is FYNNEI. DNA for the CDR3: TGTGCCAGCAGCCGGGACAGGGATTCGAATGAGCAGTTCTTC. This sequence encodes CASSRDRDSNEQFF.

The sample holds a few counts of this clonotype. The chain combines TRBV15 with TRBJ2-1; possible D gene TRBD2, 5 bases. This CDR3 region has 14 residues. Germline lookup yields CDR1 LNHNV and CDR2 YYDKDF (reference sequence). V gave up 1 base and J gave up 5 bases, with 9 bases separating them. The CDR3 coding sequence is TGTGCCACCAGCAGAGGGGCAGCGGACAATGAGCAGTTCTTC. This encodes CATSRGAADNEQFF.

This clonotype was counted ten times or more. The chain couples TRBV3-1 to TRBJ2-1; maybe TRBD1 (6 bases). This CDR3 comprises 14 residues. Germline values: CDR1 LGHDT, CDR2 YNNKEL (reference sequence). Trimming took 4 bases from V and 10 from J, leaving 17 bases between them. This chain's CDR3 is CASSPPRQDWEQFF. The CDR3 nucleotides read TGTGCCAGCAGCCCCCCCCGACAGGACTGGGAGCAGTTCTTC.

This clonotype has ten or more counts. The gene calls are TRBV11-2 and TRBJ2-2; D may be TRBD1 or TRBD2 (5 bases each). CDR1 SGHAT and CDR2 FQNNGV come from the germline V gene. This CDR3 is 18 amino acids long. With 0 bases removed from V and 3 bases from J, the gap between germline ends came to 17 bases. CDR3 coding DNA: TGTGCCAGCAGCTTAGATCTTGGTCGGGACCCGGACACCGGGGAGCTGTTTTTT. Encoded protein: CASSLDLGRDPDTGELFF.

The rearrangement joins TRBV20-1 to TRBJ2-1; 7 bases line up with TRBD2. The germline V gene encodes CDR1 DFQATT and CDR2 SNEGSKA (reference sequence). The CDR3 is 15 residues long. V was clipped by 5 bases and J by 0 bases; unmatched bases: 7. The chain's CDR3 is CSARRGGSSYNEQFF. For the CDR3, the DNA is TGCAGTGCTCGGAGGGGCGGGAGCTCCTACAATGAGCAGTTCTTC.

This clonotype was recorded many times. This chain joins TRBV19 and TRBJ2-7; D call uncertain. Germline values: CDR1 LNHDA, CDR2 SQIVND (reference sequence). V lost 6 bases and J lost 2, with 5 bases in between. The CDR3 runs 11 residues. CDR3 sequence: CASRGAYEQYF. The CDR3 region has the DNA TGTGCCAGTAGAGGAGCCTACGAGCAGTACTTC.

The chain combines TRBV7-2 with TRBJ2-6, with D unclear. CDR3 length: 14 amino acids. V was shortened by 5 bases and J by 2 bases, with 7 bases between the two germline ends. Per the germline V gene, CDR1 is SGHTA and CDR2 is FQGNSA. The DNA of the CDR3 is TGTGCCAGCAGCCTACCTGCTGGGGCCAACGTCCTGACTTTC. Protein product: CASSLPAGANVLTF.

This clonotype was detected a few times. The J gene is TRBJ2-3, the V gene TRBV9; TRBD2 is a possible D gene (6 bases). The V end was cut by 0 bases, the J end by 0 bases, with 11 bases between. CDR3 length: 16 residues. CDR1 is SGDLS and CDR2 is YYNGEE in the germline V gene. The CDR3 here is CASSVVEGSSTDTQYF. The CDR3 bases are TGTGCCAGCAGCGTAGTGGAGGGTTCTAGCACAGATACGCAGTATTTT.

The chain couples TRBV5-1 to TRBJ2-3; D is unclear. Trimming pared 1 base from V and 1 base from J, leaving 13 bases between. The CDR3 sequence is 16 residues long. Germline-derived CDR1 and CDR2 are SGHRS and YFSETQ. In DNA, the CDR3 is TGCGCCAGCAGCTTGTATCTCGATCCCCGCACAGATACGCAGTATTTT. It codes for CASSLYLDPRTDTQYF.

This clonotype was observed a few times. The chain uses TRBV27 and TRBJ2-5, with a weak D call TRBD2 (5 bases). CDR1 MNHEY and CDR2 SMNVEV come from the germline V gene (reference sequence). Between the trimmed V and J ends, which lost 2 bases and 1 base, there was a span of 11 bases. The CDR3 runs 15 residues. The CDR3 DNA follows: TGTGCCAGCAGTTTACGGGGTTGGCCCCAAGAGACCCAGTACTTC. This gives the protein CASSLRGWPQETQYF.

This clonotype has more than one count but fewer than ten. This rearrangement joins TRBV6-1 to TRBJ1-5; the D is unclear. This CDR3 is built from 12 residues. CDR1 is MNHNS and CDR2 is SASEGT in the germline V gene. Trimming removed 1 base at V and 9 bases at J, with 7 bases between. In nucleotides, the CDR3 is TGTGCCAGCAGTGAAGGAGGCGGGCCCCAGCATTTT. This encodes CASSEGGGPQHF.

Here the CDR3 DNA reads TGTGCCAGCAGTTACGTAGCGGGAGGAGAAGAGACCCAGTACTTC. Protein sequence: CASSYVAGGEETQYF. The chain has TRBV6-5 and TRBJ2-5, with 10 bases fitting TRBD2. This CDR3 region has 15 residues. The ends lost 2 bases at V and 3 bases at J; junction bases unmatched: 3. In germline, CDR1 is MNHEY, CDR2 SVGAGI.

The chain has TRBV7-2 and TRBJ2-5; TRBD1 might be the D (5 bases). CDR3 size: 14 residues. Germline V gives CDR1 SGHTA, CDR2 FQGNSA. V was cut by 8 bases and J by 4 bases, with 17 bases left in between. The CDR3 DNA sequence: TGTGCCAGCCAAGAGGCCCGGACAAGAGAGACCCAGTACTTC. Its translation is CASQEARTRETQYF. The full variable domain, completed using reference TRBV7-2 and TRBJ2-5, is GAGVSQSPSNKVTEKGKDVELRCDPISGHTALYWYRQSLGQGLEFLIYFQGNSAPDKSGLPSDRFSAERTGGSVSTLTIQRTQQEDSAVYLCASQEARTRETQYFGPGTRLLVL.

This clonotype was counted ten times or more. The rearrangement links TRBV9 to TRBJ2-1, with a weak D call TRBD1 (6 bases). Trimming took 2 bases from V and 0 from J, leaving 9 bases between them. The CDR3 covers 15 residues. Germline V gene lookup returns CDR1 SGDLS and CDR2 YYNGEE. CDR3 in amino acids: CASSVGTPSYNEQFF. Written as DNA, the CDR3 is TGTGCCAGCAGCGTCGGGACACCCTCCTACAATGAGCAGTTCTTC.